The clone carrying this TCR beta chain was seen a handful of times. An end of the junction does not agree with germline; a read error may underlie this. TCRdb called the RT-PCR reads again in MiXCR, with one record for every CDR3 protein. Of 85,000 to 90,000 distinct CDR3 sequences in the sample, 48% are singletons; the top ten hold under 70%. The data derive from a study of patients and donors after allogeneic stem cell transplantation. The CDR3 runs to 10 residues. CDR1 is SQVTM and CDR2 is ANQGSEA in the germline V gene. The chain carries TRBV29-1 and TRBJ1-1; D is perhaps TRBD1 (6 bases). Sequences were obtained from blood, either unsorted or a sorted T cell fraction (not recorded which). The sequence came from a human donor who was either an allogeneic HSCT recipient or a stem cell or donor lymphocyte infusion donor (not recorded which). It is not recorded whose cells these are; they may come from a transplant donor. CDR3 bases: TGCAGCGTCGAACAGGGTAACGGGGTCTTT. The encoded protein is CSVEQGNGVF.